This T cell receptor beta chain was identified in a study of T-cell memory formation after mild COVID-19. Study results and limitations: Detection of some responders pre-infection suggested pre-existing cross-reactive memory T cells participated.

TCRdb re-called the 5' RACE reads through MiXCR, storing one row per CDR3 protein. The sample records 150,000 to 200,000 distinct CDR3 sequences, roughly 28% being singletons. The sample holds many counts of this clonotype. Its target is unknown. This CDR3 has 15 residues. Trimming took 2 bases from V and 5 from J; bases not matched to a gene: 7. The V gene's germline CDR1 is MDHEN and CDR2 SYDVKM. The rearrangement joins TRBV28 to TRBJ2-5; 8 bases line up with TRBD1. The receptor was isolated from an adult woman who had mild COVID-19 (a few samples of this study predate the infection). Cell type and time point are not known. Specimen: PBMCs or a T cell subset sorted from them (not recorded which). The CDR3 here is CASSLHRDRWETQYF. The CDR3 nucleotides read TGTGCCAGCAGTTTACACCGGGACAGGTGGGAGACCCAGTACTTC.